The 18 T cell receptor beta chains given below trace back to one sample, sequenced in a study of cytomegalovirus exposure and HLA in healthy donors. PCR amplification relied on 60 Vbeta primers (plus 13 Jbeta primers). Assay: immunoSEQ multiplex PCR; the TCRdb copy retains only in-frame clones and omits some. The sample lists 110,000 to 150,000 clones, roughly 76% occurring once. Sequences were obtained from PBMCs. The source is a female donor in good health and CMV-seronegative.

The V call is TRBV6-5, the J call TRBJ1-2, with 9 bases identical to TRBD1. Germline V lookup: CDR1 MNHEY, CDR2 SVGAGI. V was pared by 1 base and J by 7 bases, with 7 bases of the junction left unmatched. This CDR3 region has 15 residues. Written as DNA, the CDR3 is TGTGCCAGCAGTTACTTCCGGGACAGGGTTACTGGCTACACCTTC. Protein product: CASSYFRDRVTGYTF.

This chain joins TRBV2 and TRBJ2-5; TRBD2 matches 10 bases. Trimming at V came to 9 bases and at J to 4 bases, leaving 2 bases not matched to a gene. Germline V gives CDR1 SNHLY, CDR2 FYNNEI. The CDR3 has 12 amino acids. The CDR3 DNA follows: TGTGCCAGTCGACTAGCGGGAGAGACCCAGTACTTC. Protein product: CASRLAGETQYF. Complete variable domain (other parts from reference TRBV2 and TRBJ2-5): EPEVTQTPSHQVTQMGQEVILRCVPISNHLYFYWYRQILGQKVEFLVSFYNNEISEKSEIFDDQFSVERPDGSNFTLKIRSTKLEDSAMYFCASRLAGETQYFGPGTRLLVL.

V usage is TRBV5-6 and J usage is TRBJ2-7; tentatively, D is TRBD1 (6 bases). Between the trimmed V and J ends, which lost 2 bases and 5 bases, there was a span of 11 bases. This CDR3 spans 13 amino acids. The V gene's germline CDR1 is SGHDT and CDR2 YYEEEE. The DNA for the CDR3 is TGTGCCAGCAGCTTCCAGGGGACCCACGAGCAGTACTTC. Encoded protein: CASSFQGTHEQYF.

The J gene is TRBJ1-1, the V gene TRBV19; 10 positions match TRBD1. Germline lookup yields CDR1 LNHDA and CDR2 SQIVND (reference sequence). CDR3 size: 17 residues. The trim removed 5 bases at V and 1 base at J, leaving 10 bases unmatched. CDR3 in amino acids: CASSSGTGVAGNTEAFF. DNA of the CDR3: TGTGCCAGTAGTTCCGGGACAGGGGTAGCGGGGAACACTGAAGCTTTCTTT. The complete variable domain, with remaining parts taken from reference TRBV19 and TRBJ1-1, reads DGGITQSPKYLFRKEGQNVTLSCEQNLNHDAMYWYRQDPGQGLRLIYYSQIVNDFQKGDIAEGYSVSREKKESFPLTVTSAQKNPTAFYLCASSSGTGVAGNTEAFFGQGTRLTVV.

There are a few counts of this clone. This chain joins TRBV30 and TRBJ1-1, with D unclear. In germline, CDR1 is GTSNPN, CDR2 SVGIG (reference sequence). The CDR3 is made up of 14 amino acids. V was trimmed by 5 bases and J by 4 bases, leaving 17 bases between them. This CDR3 is CAWARGLGSTEAFF. CDR3 nucleotides: TGTGCCTGGGCCAGAGGGTTAGGGAGCACTGAAGCTTTCTTT.

The gene calls are TRBV20-1 and TRBJ1-1; D possibly corresponds to TRBD1 (5 bases). V was trimmed by 6 bases and J by 6 bases, leaving 11 bases between them. From germline, CDR1 is DFQATT and CDR2 SNEGSKA (reference sequence). The CDR3 is made up of 11 amino acids. The CDR3 DNA is TGCAGTGCAAACAGGCCTCCTGAAGCTTTCTTT. Protein: CSANRPPEAFF.

This clone showed up just once. The rearrangement links TRBV4-1 to TRBJ2-3, with 13 positions matching TRBD2. The CDR3 is made up of 18 amino acids. Germline V gene lookup returns CDR1 MGHRA and CDR2 YSYEKL. Trimming cost V 6 bases and J 1 base; bases outside gene matches: 10. In nucleotides, the CDR3 is TGCGCCAGCAGGTCCGGGACTAGCGGGATCCCTGGCACAGATACGCAGTATTTT. It translates to CASRSGTSGIPGTDTQYF.

Only one count was recorded for this clone. The rearrangement links TRBV28 to TRBJ1-1; TRBD1 agrees at 7 bases. Per the germline V gene, CDR1 is MDHEN and CDR2 is SYDVKM. Trimming took 6 bases from V and 0 from J; bases not matched to a gene: 1. The CDR3 is made up of 13 amino acids. This chain's CDR3 is CASRTGLNTEAFF. CDR3 bases: TGTGCCAGCAGGACAGGGCTGAACACTGAAGCTTTCTTT.

This clone was recorded a few times. This chain links TRBV30 with TRBJ1-5, with D unresolved. V was pared by 3 bases and J by 1 base, with 10 bases between. The CDR3 covers 14 residues. Germline V gives CDR1 GTSNPN, CDR2 SVGIG (reference sequence). The CDR3 DNA reads as TGTGCCTGGAGACCCTTCGGGAGCAATCAGCCCCAGCATTTT. Translated, it gives CAWRPFGSNQPQHF.

The chain carries TRBV10-3 and TRBJ2-7; D is perhaps TRBD2 (6 bases). In germline, CDR1 is ENHRY, CDR2 SYGVKD. V lost 4 bases and J 0 bases, leaving 16 bases between the germline ends. The CDR3 extends over 16 amino acids. The CDR3 is CAISGPREVNSYEQYF. CDR3 in DNA: TGTGCCATCAGTGGCCCGAGGGAGGTAAACTCCTACGAGCAGTACTTC.

The table lists this clone with a few counts. The chain is built from TRBV6-5 and TRBJ1-5, with a possible D match to TRBD1 (6 bases). V lost 6 bases to trimming and J lost 1 base, with 10 bases between them. This CDR3 region has 14 residues. Germline CDR1 reads MNHEY; CDR2 reads SVGAGI. CDR3 in DNA: TGTGCCAGCAGCACTGGACAGAGCAATCAGCCCCAGCATTTT. It encodes CASSTGQSNQPQHF.

This clone has only a few counts. The chain uses TRBV10-3 and TRBJ2-5; D uncertain. CDR1 is ENHRY and CDR2 is SYGVKD in the germline V gene. This CDR3 comprises 13 residues. V lost 1 base to trimming and J lost 2 bases, with 5 bases between them. As DNA, the CDR3 is TGTGCCATCAGTGAGTGGCAACAAGAGACCCAGTACTTC. It yields the protein CAISEWQQETQYF.

The chain carries TRBV5-1 and TRBJ1-4; D not resolved. The V gene's germline CDR1 is SGHRS and CDR2 YFSETQ. This CDR3 comprises 14 residues. V dropped 2 bases and J dropped 6 bases, with 11 bases sitting between them. The chain's CDR3 is CASSLAGSYEKLFF. CDR3 nucleotides: TGCGCCAGCAGCTTAGCGGGGAGCTATGAAAAACTGTTTTTT. The variable domain in full, with the rest retrieved from reference TRBV5-1 and TRBJ1-4, is KAGVTQTPRYLIKTRGQQVTLSCSPISGHRSVSWYQQTPGQGLQFLFEYFSETQRNKGNFPGRFSGRQFSNSRSEMNVSTLELGDSALYLCASSLAGSYEKLFFGSGTQLSVL.

This clone was recorded a few times. The gene calls are TRBV28 and TRBJ1-5; possible D gene TRBD1, 6 bases. Deletions cut 3 bases from V and 6 bases from J, with 12 bases between. Germline values: CDR1 MDHEN, CDR2 SYDVKM. The CDR3 runs 14 residues. CDR3 sequence reads: CASSLRGLIQPQHF. CDR3 coding DNA: TGTGCCAGCAGTTTGAGGGGGTTGATTCAGCCCCAGCATTTT.

The chain joins TRBV9 to TRBJ2-5; perhaps TRBD2 as D (5 bases). This CDR3 is 16 amino acids long. Deletions cut 1 base from V and 2 bases from J, with 15 bases between. Germline V gene sequence: CDR1 SGDLS, CDR2 YYNGEE. The CDR3 DNA is TGTGCCAGCAGCGTATCAAGCGGAGTTCGTCAAGAGACCCAGTACTTC. Amino acid sequence: CASSVSSGVRQETQYF.

The CDR3 coding sequence is TGTGCCAGCAGCTTAGAGGGACAGGGATTAAAAGCTTTCTTT. Translation: CASSLEGQGLKAFF. The chain has TRBV7-2 and TRBJ1-1; 9 nucleotides align to TRBD1. The CDR3 loop spans 14 amino acids. J gave up 9 bases and V 1 base, and 6 bases lay outside the gene matches. Germline CDR1 is SGHTA and CDR2 is FQGNSA.

The J gene is TRBJ1-1, the V gene TRBV12-2; the DNA was not compared with TRBD1, the D call given in the table. TRBV12-2 is listed as a pseudogene. The CDR3 consists of 20 residues. Written as DNA, the CDR3 is TGTGCAAGTCGCTTAGCTCTCACTTGGGACACTTTTATTTGTAACACTGAAGCTTTCTTT. It yields the protein CASRLALTWDTFICNTEAFF.

A few counts support this clone. V and J are TRBV5-1 and TRBJ2-7, with D maybe TRBD1 (6 bases). The V gene's germline CDR1 is SGHRS and CDR2 YFSETQ. CDR3 length: 15 residues. With 6 bases removed from V and 0 bases from J, the gap between germline ends came to 16 bases. The CDR3 here is CASKNNRDSSYEQYF. As DNA, the CDR3 is TGCGCCAGCAAAAATAACAGGGATAGCTCCTACGAGCAGTACTTC.